This entry concerns a single TCR beta chain. Data came from immunoSEQ multiplex PCR; TCRdb stores just in-frame clones and leaves some out. The repertoire holds some 31,000 clones, with 84% as singletons. The data belong to a study of lymphopenia after photon versus proton radiotherapy. This CDR3 comprises 16 residues. Germline V gene lookup returns CDR1 LGHNA and CDR2 YNFKEQ. V lost 1 base to trimming and J lost 4 bases; unmatched junction nucleotides: 7. The sequencing used peripheral blood, collected from a patient treated with proton-based radiotherapy. The TCR comes from a woman between 70 and 85 years old with pancreatic cancer. This sequence joins TRBV4-2 and TRBJ2-7; TRBD2 aligns across 10 bases. CDR3 sequence (DNA): TGTGCCAGCAGCCAAGTGGTTGCAGCGGGAGGGTACGAGCAGTACTTC. Translating gives CASSQVVAAGGYEQYF.